This T cell receptor (beta chain) appears in the sequencing data of a study of blood T cells in healthy people across ages. Study results and limitations: The long-lived group displayed more naive CD4+ cells, plus higher diversity, than the aged donors did.

Donor samples were obtained from healthy Caucasian individuals from Russia, aged 6 to 90. A note on this clonotype: Its matching antigen is unknown.

Using a J-beta primer mix together with a sample-barcoded 5' primer, a second PCR was run for roughly 6 to 12 cycles. Each CDR3 protein gets one entry after TCRdb re-called the 5' RACE reads with MiXCR. The profile shows around 800,000 distinct CDR3 sequences, 20% to 30% of them singletons. These data also featured in a second study, about T cells of mothers and their children. That report adds: The study recruited a few healthy Caucasian mothers and their six children as donors. Related and unrelated pairs show similar shaping of TCR recombination output by thymic selection.

The clonotype comes from a boy younger than 18 in good health. Sequencing was carried out using blood.

The CDR3 DNA is TGTGCCAGCAGCTTTCCGGCTACAGGGAAGGGTCGGTACTTC. Residues: CASSFPATGKGRYF. The chain uses TRBV9 and TRBJ2-7, with a tentative D call TRBD1 (6 bases). Germline CDR1 SGDLS, CDR2 YYNGEE. This CDR3 comprises 14 residues. V was cut by 4 bases and J by 12 bases, with 23 bases left in between.